One sample yielded the 28 T cell receptor beta chains listed below, sequenced in a study of cytomegalovirus exposure and HLA in healthy donors. 13 Jbeta primers and 60 Vbeta primers were used for the PCR. Generated by immunoSEQ multiplex PCR, the TCRdb table keeps only in-frame clones and is missing some. The table lists about 240,000 clones, around 81% of them singletons. Sequencing was done on a sample of PBMCs. These receptors all stem from a woman aged 55-69 years in good health and CMV-seropositive.

The chain has TRBV4-1 and TRBJ1-1; 9 bases line up with TRBD1. Germline-derived CDR1 and CDR2 are MGHRA and YSYEKL. V lost 4 bases and J lost 1; bases outside the gene matches: 4. This CDR3 contains 15 residues. The CDR3 protein is CASSLSQGANTEAFF. CDR3 bases: TGCGCCAGCAGCCTATCACAGGGGGCGAACACTGAAGCTTTCTTT.

This sequence joins TRBV28 and TRBJ2-1; D might be TRBD2 (5 bases). The germline V gene encodes CDR1 MDHEN and CDR2 SYDVKM. Deletions cut 6 bases from V and 8 bases from J, with 14 bases between. The CDR3 totals 13 residues. CDR3 DNA: TGTGCCAGCAGCCTTGGAGGATTCGATGAGCAGTTCTTC. Translated, it gives CASSLGGFDEQFF. The whole variable domain, remainder taken from reference TRBV28 and TRBJ2-1, is DVKVTQSSRYLVKRTGEKVFLECVQDMDHENMFWYRQDPGLGLRLIYFSYDVKMKEKGDIPEGYSVSREKKERFSLILESASTNQTSMYLCASSLGGFDEQFFGPGTRLTVL.

The chain joins TRBV6-1 to TRBJ1-1, with 8 bases matching TRBD1. V gave up 4 bases and J gave up 11 bases; unmatched junction bases: 12. Germline-derived CDR1 and CDR2 are MNHNS and SASEGT. This CDR3 is built from 14 residues. CDR3 nucleotide sequence: TGTGCCAGCAGTGCGATCCACAGGGGGTTGGGGGCTTTCTTT. This translates into CASSAIHRGLGAFF.

This sequence joins TRBV7-9 and TRBJ1-1; D is perhaps TRBD1 (6 bases). The CDR3 length is 14 residues. V was pared by 3 bases and J by 1 base, with 9 bases between. Germline V gene lookup returns CDR1 SEHNR and CDR2 FQNEAQ (reference sequence). The CDR3 here is CASSLKQGNTEAFF. CDR3 in DNA: TGTGCCAGCAGCTTGAAACAGGGGAACACTGAAGCTTTCTTT. Full variable domain (outside the CDR3, taken from reference TRBV7-9 and TRBJ1-1): DTGVSQNPRHKITKRGQNVTFRCDPISEHNRLYWYRQTLGQGPEFLTYFQNEAQLEKSRLLSDRFSAERPKGSFSTLEIQRTEQGDSAMYLCASSLKQGNTEAFFGQGTRLTVV.

The chain uses TRBV6-4 and TRBJ1-2; 11 bases line up with TRBD1. The CDR3 has 13 residues. Germline assignment: CDR1 MRHNA and CDR2 SNTAGT. Losses at the gene ends were 6 bases for V and 8 bases for J; bases not matched to a gene: 5. Here the CDR3 reads CASREGQGEGYTF. In nucleotides, the CDR3 is TGTGCCAGCAGAGAGGGACAGGGGGAAGGCTACACCTTC.

The chain couples TRBV21-1 to TRBJ1-1. TRBV21-1 is annotated as a pseudogene. The CDR3 is 15 amino acids. The DNA for the CDR3 is TGTGCCAGCAGCAAACCGGGGGGGATGAACACTGAAGCTTTCTTT. Translation: CASSKPGGMNTEAFF.

The chain has TRBV15 and TRBJ1-4; no clear D. From germline, CDR1 is LNHNV and CDR2 YYDKDF (reference sequence). There are 15 residues in the CDR3. Trimming cost V 0 bases and J 8 bases, with 13 bases left between them. The CDR3 region has the DNA TGTGCCACCAGCAGAGATCGGCCAGGCCTGGAAAAACTGTTTTTT. It translates to CATSRDRPGLEKLFF.

The J gene is TRBJ1-3, the V gene TRBV7-9; D is uncertain. This CDR3 region has 16 residues. Germline V CDR1 and CDR2: SEHNR, FQNEAQ (reference sequence). V was trimmed by 1 base and J by 0 bases, leaving 10 bases between them. CDR3 loop: CASSLGGVGSGNTIYF. The CDR3 DNA reads TGTGCCAGCAGCTTAGGGGGAGTTGGCTCTGGAAACACCATATATTTT.

The chain recombines TRBV7-9 with TRBJ1-5; no firm D call. This CDR3 has 14 amino acids. Germline-derived CDR1 and CDR2 are SEHNR and FQNEAQ (reference sequence). V shed 1 base and J shed 8 bases, with 12 bases lying between them. The CDR3: CASSLDLGREPQHF. CDR3 coding DNA: TGTGCCAGCAGCTTAGATCTGGGGAGAGAGCCCCAGCATTTT. Together with reference TRBV7-9 and TRBJ1-5, the CDR3 gives the full variable domain: DTGVSQNPRHKITKRGQNVTFRCDPISEHNRLYWYRQTLGQGPEFLTYFQNEAQLEKSRLLSDRFSAERPKGSFSTLEIQRTEQGDSAMYLCASSLDLGREPQHFGDGTRLSIL.

The V call is TRBV6-1, the J call TRBJ2-1; D unclear. Trimming stripped 8 bases from V and 10 bases from J, with 12 bases between. In germline, CDR1 is MNHNS, CDR2 SASEGT. CDR3 length equals 11 residues. In nucleotides, the CDR3 is TGTGCCAGCCTGTCCGTCGCGGAGCAGTTCTTC. Translating gives CASLSVAEQFF.

The chain joins TRBV6-1 to TRBJ1-5, with 10 bases fitting TRBD1. The V segment lost 10 bases and the J segment 6 bases; nucleotides outside the gene matches: 9. CDR3 length equals 14 residues. CDR1 is MNHNS and CDR2 is SASEGT in the germline V gene. For the CDR3, the DNA is TGTGCCACAGGGACAGGGGCTGAGTCTCAGCCCCAGCATTTT. It yields the protein CATGTGAESQPQHF.

The chain has TRBV11-2 and TRBJ1-1; TRBD1 matches 7 bases. This CDR3 spans 14 amino acids. V gave up 1 base and J gave up 5 bases; unmatched junction bases: 4. Germline V gene sequence: CDR1 SGHAT, CDR2 FQNNGV. CDR3 protein: CASSLVTQGTEAFF. The CDR3 DNA reads as TGTGCCAGCAGCTTAGTTACACAGGGGACTGAAGCTTTCTTT.

The chain employs TRBV2 and TRBJ2-5, with 8 bases fitting TRBD2. CDR1 and CDR2 from the germline V gene are SNHLY and FYNNEI. The CDR3 runs to 15 residues. With V trimmed by 8 bases and J by 4 bases, 12 bases remained unmatched. The CDR3 spells CASQRTSGEGETQYF. In nucleotides, the CDR3 is TGTGCCAGCCAGAGAACTAGCGGTGAGGGAGAGACCCAGTACTTC. Combining the CDR3 with reference TRBV2 and TRBJ2-5 gives the whole variable domain EPEVTQTPSHQVTQMGQEVILRCVPISNHLYFYWYRQILGQKVEFLVSFYNNEISEKSEIFDDQFSVERPDGSNFTLKIRSTKLEDSAMYFCASQRTSGEGETQYFGPGTRLLVL.

This chain connects TRBV5-1 to TRBJ2-7; TRBD2 matches 13 bases. Germline-derived CDR1 and CDR2 are SGHRS and YFSETQ. The CDR3 totals 16 residues. J was trimmed by 3 bases and V by 4 bases; bases with no gene match: 7. CDR3 DNA sequence: TGCGCCAGCAGCCTAGCACTAGCGGGAGGGGGCTACGAGCAGTACTTC. This translates into CASSLALAGGGYEQYF.

The genes are TRBV6-1 and TRBJ2-2; D is ambiguous. The ends were cut back, 2 bases at V and 5 bases at J, with 6 bases in the middle. The CDR3 runs to 13 residues. The germline CDR1 and CDR2 sequences are MNHNS and SASEGT. Here the CDR3 DNA reads TGTGCCAGCAGTGAACTCTTTACCGGGGAGCTGTTTTTT. Amino acids: CASSELFTGELFF.

This rearrangement joins TRBV9 to TRBJ1-3; the match to TRBD1 covers 8 bases. CDR3 length equals 17 residues. The V segment lost 0 bases and the J segment 5 bases; nucleotides outside the gene matches: 10. Germline V gene sequence: CDR1 SGDLS, CDR2 YYNGEE. In nucleotides, the CDR3 is TGTGCCAGCAGCGTAGCGGACGCAGGGGGCTACCGAAACACCATATATTTT. Protein product: CASSVADAGGYRNTIYF.

Remarks on this clone: One junction end disagrees with the germline gene, perhaps due to a read error. The rearrangement links TRBV6-6 to TRBJ2-3; possible D gene TRBD2, 5 bases. Germline assignment: CDR1 MNHNY and CDR2 SVGAGI (reference sequence). The CDR3 covers 11 residues. CDR3 in amino acids: CASSGAALEDF. The CDR3, as DNA: TGTGCCAGCAGTGGAGCGGCCCTGGAGGATTTT.

The genes are TRBV10-3 and TRBJ1-1, with 9 bases identical to TRBD1. In germline, CDR1 is ENHRY, CDR2 SYGVKD. V lost 6 bases to trimming and J lost 4 bases; unmatched junction nucleotides: 6. CDR3 length: 14 amino acids. CDR3 sequence (DNA): TGTGCCATCAGGAGACAGGGGGAGGGCACTGAAGCTTTCTTT. Residues: CAIRRQGEGTEAFF.

This sequence joins TRBV5-4 and TRBJ2-3; TRBD2 matches 9 bases. Germline V lookup: CDR1 SGHNT, CDR2 YYREEE (reference sequence). V shed 1 base, J shed 5 bases, and the junction held 5 bases outside the gene matches. The CDR3 is 15 residues long. CDR3 amino acids: CASSLRVAGEDTQYF. In DNA, the CDR3 is TGTGCCAGCAGCTTGAGGGTAGCGGGAGAAGATACGCAGTATTTT.

The chain links TRBV4-2 to TRBJ2-2; a possible D gene is TRBD1 (5 bases). The CDR3 is 14 residues long. Trimming stripped 4 bases from V and 4 bases from J, with 10 bases between. Germline V CDR1 and CDR2: LGHNA, YNFKEQ. DNA of the CDR3: TGTGCCAGCAGCCGAGACAGTGGCACCGGGGAGCTGTTTTTT. It is translated as CASSRDSGTGELFF.

This clone was recorded a few times. In DNA, the CDR3 is TGCGCCAGCAGCCAAGACGGGAGTGGCCGTGCGGATGAGCAGTTCTTC. Its protein product is CASSQDGSGRADEQFF. The chain is built from TRBV4-1 and TRBJ2-1; possibly TRBD2 for D (6 bases). Germline V gene sequence: CDR1 MGHRA, CDR2 YSYEKL. The CDR3 has 16 amino acids. V was cut by 0 bases and J by 8 bases, with 17 bases left in between.

V usage is TRBV27 and J usage is TRBJ2-3; no reliable D call. Germline V gene data show CDR1 as MNHEY and CDR2 as SMNVEV (reference sequence). V lost 3 bases and J 0 bases, leaving 10 bases between the germline ends. This CDR3 comprises 15 residues. CDR3 in DNA: TGTGCCAGCAGTTTTGGCGGTACTAGCACAGATACGCAGTATTTT. Its translation is CASSFGGTSTDTQYF.

The chain is built from TRBV5-4 and TRBJ2-2; D perhaps matches TRBD2 (6 bases). The CDR3 is 15 residues long. The germline V and J ends were trimmed by 2 bases and 1 base, with 9 bases remaining between them. CDR1 SGHNT and CDR2 YYREEE come from the germline V gene (reference sequence). This CDR3 is CASSFLGGNTGELFF. The DNA of the CDR3 is TGTGCCAGCAGCTTTTTGGGGGGGAACACCGGGGAGCTGTTTTTT.

This sequence joins TRBV11-2 and TRBJ2-1; 9 bases map to TRBD1. The CDR3 loop spans 16 amino acids. Germline V gene data show CDR1 as SGHAT and CDR2 as FQNNGV. J was trimmed by 6 bases and V by 1 base; bases with no gene match: 7. CDR3 amino acids: CASSLVGQGGPNEQFF. CDR3 in DNA: TGTGCCAGCAGCTTAGTGGGACAGGGAGGGCCCAATGAGCAGTTCTTC.

This clone has a handful of counts. The chain couples TRBV10-3 to TRBJ2-7; TRBD1 agrees at 10 bases. The CDR3 runs 14 residues. Trimming at V came to 4 bases and at J to 6 bases, leaving 6 bases not matched to a gene. Looked up from germline, CDR1 is ENHRY and CDR2 is SYGVKD. The CDR3 loop reads CAISGGTGDFEQYF. The CDR3 bases are TGTGCCATCAGTGGCGGGACAGGGGATTTCGAGCAGTACTTC.

This rearrangement joins TRBV27 to TRBJ1-2, with 7 bases lining up with TRBD1. V shed 4 bases, J shed 8 bases, and the junction held 13 bases outside the gene matches. The CDR3 length is 15 residues. Germline assignment: CDR1 MNHEY and CDR2 SMNVEV (reference sequence). In DNA, the CDR3 is TGTGCCAGCAGTTCCCGGACGAGGGGGCCAGGGGGCTACACCTTC. Encoded protein: CASSSRTRGPGGYTF.

The chain employs TRBV4-1 and TRBJ2-7; TRBD1 matches at 11 bases. V shed 4 bases, J shed 4 bases, and the junction held 3 bases outside the gene matches. Germline CDR1 reads MGHRA; CDR2 reads YSYEKL. This CDR3 contains 14 residues. The DNA for the CDR3 is TGCGCCAGCAGCCCGGGACAGGGGGAGTACGAGCAGTACTTC. It specifies CASSPGQGEYEQYF.

This clone occurred once. The rearrangement joins TRBV2 to TRBJ2-3; maybe TRBD2 (5 bases). V lost 8 bases and J 4 bases, leaving 13 bases between the germline ends. CDR1 and CDR2 from the germline V gene are SNHLY and FYNNEI. The CDR3 covers 13 residues. CDR3 bases: TGTGCCAGCTGGTTAGCGCTCTCAGATACGCAGTATTTT. Protein sequence: CASWLALSDTQYF.